Listed below are T cell receptor beta chains from one sample, sequenced in a study of vaccination effects on CD4 cells after COVID-19. Their target antigens are unknown. Data came from immunoSEQ multiplex PCR; TCRdb stores just in-frame clones and leaves some out. Found here are about 72,000 clones, roughly three quarters of them singletons; the top ten hold about 2%. Source: CD4+ T cells from PBMCs cultured without peptide, taken before COVID-19 vaccination. The receptors derive from a human donor who received a COVID-19 vaccine. Both conserved end residues are part of each CDR3. The D gene is left open where the match is weak. Clone size appears in some rows only: once, few, many, or a class for an expanded clone.

V	J	D	size	CDR3	DNA
TRBV7-3	TRBJ2-2	TRBD2	NA	CASSASGGVSTGELFF	TGTGCCAGCAGTGCTAGCGGGGGGGTATCCACCGGGGAGCTGTTTTTT
TRBV19	TRBJ1-2	NA	once	CASSEGRLANYGYTF	TGTGCCAGTAGTGAAGGGAGGTTAGCTAACTATGGCTACACCTTC
TRBV7-9	TRBJ1-1	NA	once	CASSLARAGSLRGGTEAFF	TGTGCCAGCAGCTTAGCTCGGGCAGGGAGTCTTCGAGGGGGAACTGAAGCTTTCTTT
TRBV5-6	TRBJ1-5	NA	NA	CASSSIQRSNQPQHF	TGTGCCAGCAGCTCTATACAGAGGAGCAATCAGCCCCAGCATTTT
TRBV9	TRBJ2-5	NA	NA	CASSVDAGAETQYF	TGTGCCAGCAGCGTAGATGCAGGGGCTGAGACCCAGTACTTC
TRBV19	TRBJ2-2	TRBD1	NA	CASSTEQGRGTGELFF	TGTGCCAGTAGTACCGAACAGGGGAGAGGTACCGGGGAGCTGTTTTTT
TRBV5-1	TRBJ2-1	NA	NA	CASSLDPVTYNEQFF	TGCGCCAGCAGCTTGGATCCGGTTACCTACAATGAGCAGTTCTTC
TRBV6-5	TRBJ2-2	NA	NA	CASSYEGSTGELFF	TGTGCCAGCAGTTACGAGGGAAGCACCGGGGAGCTGTTTTTT
TRBV20-1	TRBJ2-3	TRBD2	NA	CSASRLAVSTDTQYF	TGCAGTGCTAGTAGACTAGCGGTAAGCACAGATACGCAGTATTTT
TRBV24-1	TRBJ2-1	NA	once	CATSDFGGSMYNEQFF	TGTGCCACCAGTGATTTTGGCGGATCTATGTACAATGAGCAGTTCTTC
TRBV10-2	TRBJ1-4	NA	NA	CASSELAGYANEKLFF	TGCGCCAGCAGTGAGTTGGCGGGGTACGCTAATGAAAAACTGTTTTTT
TRBV6-6	TRBJ1-2	NA	NA	CASGGRDGYTF	TGTGCCAGCGGGGGGCGGGACGGCTACACCTTC
TRBV9	TRBJ1-1	TRBD1	NA	CASSVGDRNTEAFF	TGTGCCAGCAGCGTAGGGGACAGGAACACTGAAGCTTTCTTT
TRBV29-1	TRBJ2-5	NA	NA	CSVVSGDETQYF	TGCAGCGTTGTTTCAGGGGACGAGACCCAGTACTTC
TRBV28	TRBJ1-5	NA	once	CASRSPRLNSNQPQHF	TGTGCCAGCAGATCTCCTCGACTGAATAGCAATCAGCCCCAGCATTTT
TRBV19	TRBJ1-2	TRBD1	few	CATLDRVHYGYTF	TGTGCCACCCTAGACAGGGTGCACTATGGCTACACCTTC
TRBV7-8	TRBJ2-3	NA	NA	CASSFNPLEAGKFTDTQYF	TGTGCCAGCAGCTTTAATCCATTAGAGGCAGGGAAATTCACAGATACGCAGTATTTT
TRBV12-3/TRBV12-4	TRBJ1-1	NA	few	CASSQGRTEAFF	TGTGCCAGCAGTCAGGGCCGCACTGAAGCTTTCTTT
TRBV18	TRBJ2-5	NA	NA	CASSPPNRGSGEETQYF	TGTGCCAGCTCACCCCCAAACAGGGGAAGCGGGGAAGAGACCCAGTACTTC
TRBV24-1	TRBJ2-2	TRBD2	NA	CATGGGGPTGELFF	TGTGCCACCGGTGGCGGGGGACCCACGGGGGAGCTGTTTTTT
TRBV9	TRBJ2-5	NA	NA	CASSVGGSQETQYF	TGTGCCAGCAGCGTAGGGGGGTCCCAAGAGACCCAGTACTTC
TRBV24-1	TRBJ2-2	NA	NA	CATSDPGAPFTGELFF	TGTGCCACCAGTGACCCAGGGGCCCCTTTCACCGGGGAGCTGTTTTTT
TRBV19	TRBJ1-1	TRBD1	NA	CASSRGGTGRTFF	TGTGCCAGTAGTAGGGGGGGGACAGGGAGAACTTTCTTT
TRBV5-1	TRBJ1-6	NA	NA	CASRVDRPGNSPLHF	TGCGCCAGCAGGGTAGACAGGCCCGGTAATTCACCCCTCCACTTT
TRBV3-1/TRBV3-2	TRBJ1-1	NA	NA	CASSQRTDMNTEAFF	TGTGCCAGCAGCCAAAGGACAGACATGAACACTGAAGCTTTCTTT
TRBV7-9	TRBJ1-2	NA	NA	CASSLDWSRGYGYTF	TGTGCCAGCAGCTTAGACTGGTCAAGGGGCTATGGCTACACCTTC
TRBV5-1	TRBJ2-3	NA	once	CASNSLTDTDTQYF	TGCGCCAGCAACTCTCTCACGGACACAGATACGCAGTATTTT
TRBV7-9	TRBJ2-2	NA	few	CASSQEYYSGKHTGELFF	TGTGCCAGCAGCCAGGAGTACTACTCGGGGAAGCACACCGGGGAGCTGTTTTTT
TRBV24-1	TRBJ2-3	NA	NA	CATSDFDPRGNTQYF	TGTGCCACCAGTGATTTTGACCCCCGGGGCAATACGCAGTATTTT
TRBV5-1	TRBJ2-3	TRBD1	NA	CASSGDLGQAADTQYF	TGCGCCAGCAGCGGAGACTTGGGACAGGCTGCAGATACGCAGTATTTT
TRBV9	TRBJ2-1	NA	NA	CASSPWVNSFDEQFF	TGTGCCAGCAGCCCTTGGGTGAATAGCTTTGATGAGCAGTTCTTC
TRBV6-5	TRBJ1-2	TRBD1	NA	CASRSGGGYGYTF	TGTGCCAGCAGGTCAGGGGGCGGCTATGGCTACACCTTC
TRBV5-1	TRBJ1-4	NA	few	CASSLQPGITDEKLFF	TGCGCCAGCAGCTTACAACCCGGGATCACCGATGAAAAACTGTTTTTT
TRBV5-1	TRBJ2-3	NA	few	CASSPGGTDTQYF	TGCGCCAGCAGCCCGGGGGGCACAGATACGCAGTATTTT
TRBV27	TRBJ2-1	TRBD2	once	CASSYHWGTSGGASNEQFF	TGTGCCAGCAGCTACCACTGGGGGACTAGCGGGGGGGCAAGCAATGAGCAGTTCTTC
TRBV2	TRBJ2-1	NA	NA	CASSVLDEQFF	TGTGCCAGCAGTGTGCTCGATGAGCAGTTCTTC
TRBV29-1	TRBJ2-3	TRBD2	NA	CSVAGLAGRTDTQYF	TGCAGCGTTGCCGGACTAGCGGGTCGCACAGATACGCAGTATTTT
TRBV18	TRBJ1-2	TRBD1	NA	CASSPGQGVIGGYTF	TGTGCCAGCTCACCAGGACAGGGGGTGATCGGGGGCTACACCTTC
TRBV2	TRBJ2-2	TRBD2	NA	CASRARSSGGTTGELFF	TGTGCCAGCAGGGCAAGAAGTAGCGGGGGGACCACCGGGGAGCTGTTTTTT
TRBV19	TRBJ2-1	NA	NA	CASRGDGMRSYNEQFF	TGTGCCAGTAGAGGGGATGGGATGAGGTCCTACAATGAGCAGTTCTTC
TRBV5-4	TRBJ1-1	NA	NA	CASSFRGGRNTEAFF	TGTGCCAGCAGCTTTCGGGGGGGGCGGAACACTGAAGCTTTCTTT
TRBV7-2	TRBJ2-2	NA	NA	CASVRGLKDTGELFF	TGTGCCAGTGTGAGGGGCTTAAAGGACACCGGGGAGCTGTTTTTT
TRBV10-3	TRBJ2-1	NA	few	CAIGDYNEQFF	TGTGCCATCGGGGACTACAATGAGCAGTTCTTC
TRBV11-3	TRBJ2-2	NA	NA	CASSSRDRNTGELFF	TGTGCCAGCAGCTCCAGAGACAGAAACACCGGGGAGCTGTTTTTT
TRBV3-1/TRBV3-2	TRBJ1-1	NA	NA	CASSPHVGGLEAFF	TGTGCCAGCAGCCCCCACGTGGGGGGCCTTGAAGCTTTCTTT
TRBV7-9	TRBJ2-5	NA	NA	CASSLVRTNQETQYF	TGTGCCAGCAGCTTAGTTAGGACAAACCAAGAGACCCAGTACTTC
TRBV4-3	TRBJ2-2	NA	NA	CASSLYALQLRTGELFF	TGCGCCAGCAGCTTATATGCACTTCAGCTACGCACCGGGGAGCTGTTTTTT
TRBV2	TRBJ1-2	NA	NA	CASSELGAAYGYTF	TGTGCCAGCAGTGAGTTAGGGGCGGCGTATGGCTACACCTTC
TRBV7-9	TRBJ1-1	NA	NA	CASSLDGGRRTEAFF	TGTGCCAGCAGCTTAGATGGGGGGCGCCGCACTGAAGCTTTCTTT
TRBV6-5	TRBJ1-5	NA	few	CASSLAKRDQPQHF	TGTGCCAGCAGTCTCGCCAAGAGAGATCAGCCCCAGCATTTT
TRBV18	TRBJ1-5	TRBD1	NA	CASSRDRVRSNQPQHF	TGTGCCAGCTCACGGGACAGGGTACGGAGCAATCAGCCCCAGCATTTT
TRBV6-5	TRBJ1-2	NA	NA	CASSPLGVNYGYTF	TGTGCCAGCAGTCCCCTCGGGGTTAACTATGGCTACACCTTC
TRBV5-1	TRBJ2-3	NA	NA	CASSLDRSRTDTQYF	TGCGCCAGCAGCTTGGACAGGAGCCGCACAGATACGCAGTATTTT
TRBV11-2	TRBJ1-4	TRBD1	NA	CASSSYRGREKLFF	TGTGCCAGCAGCTCTTACAGGGGGCGTGAAAAACTGTTTTTT